Below, 18 T cell receptor beta chains from the same sample are listed, as sequenced in a study of cytomegalovirus exposure and HLA in healthy donors. A multiplex PCR was run with 60 Vbeta primers and 13 Jbeta primers. The repertoire was sequenced with immunoSEQ multiplex PCR; TCRdb's copy has only in-frame clones and lacks some. Of 150,000 to 200,000 clones listed, around 85% are singletons. Sequenced sample: PBMCs. The origin of the receptors is a man between 18 and 35 years old in good health and CMV-seronegative.

This clone showed up just once. The chain employs TRBV9 and TRBJ2-3; 8 bases map to TRBD1. After removal of 4 bases from V and 7 bases from J, the junction contained 14 bases not matched to a gene. There are 16 residues in the CDR3. The germline gives CDR1 SGDLS, CDR2 YYNGEE. The CDR3 sequence is CASSTTQGAQGYTQYF. The CDR3 DNA reads as TGTGCCAGCAGCACCACCCAGGGGGCGCAGGGGTATACGCAGTATTTT.

The chain carries TRBV4-3 and TRBJ2-7; weak D call: TRBD1 (7 bases). Germline CDR1 and CDR2: LGHNA and YSLEER. The CDR3 covers 19 residues. The V end was cut by 1 base, the J end by 0 bases, with 22 bases between. The CDR3 sequence is CASSQGIKWRDSPSYEQYF. CDR3 coding DNA: TGCGCCAGCAGCCAAGGCATTAAATGGCGGGACAGTCCCTCCTACGAGCAGTACTTC.

This sequence joins TRBV5-1 and TRBJ2-5; D not certain. The tail of the sequence fits TRBJ2-7 better, so the J call may be wrong. Germline V gene lookup returns CDR1 SGHRS and CDR2 YFSETQ. The CDR3 contains 13 residues. The CDR3 reads CASSTPGAYEQYF. As DNA, the CDR3 is TGCGCCAGCAGCACCCCAGGCGCCTACGAGCAGTACTTC.

This clone was observed once. The V gene is TRBV6-5, the J gene TRBJ2-7; the D gene is possibly TRBD1 (5 bases). Germline values: CDR1 MNHEY, CDR2 SVGAGI. The CDR3 consists of 14 residues. V lost 2 bases to trimming and J lost 0 bases, with 8 bases between them. CDR3 sequence: CASSYSDSSYEQYF. As DNA, the CDR3 is TGTGCCAGCAGTTACAGTGACAGCTCCTACGAGCAGTACTTC.

This clone has a single count. The J gene is TRBJ2-1, the V gene TRBV19, with 10 bases that match TRBD2. With V trimmed by 4 bases and J by 4 bases, 22 bases remained unmatched. Germline CDR1 LNHDA, CDR2 SQIVND (reference sequence). CDR3 length: 21 amino acids. DNA for the CDR3: TGTGCCAGTAGTACGCTCTACTTTTGGACTAGCGGAGGGGCTAATTACAATGAGCAGTTCTTC. It translates to CASSTLYFWTSGGANYNEQFF.

The V and J genes are TRBV30 and TRBJ1-5; unclear D gene. CDR1 is GTSNPN and CDR2 is SVGIG in the germline V gene (reference sequence). Trimming removed 3 bases from V and 9 bases from J, with 9 bases in between. This CDR3 spans 11 amino acids. This chain's CDR3 is CAWRAEGPQHF. The CDR3 nucleotides are TGTGCCTGGAGGGCCGAGGGGCCCCAGCATTTT. The full variable domain, in which reference TRBV30 and TRBJ1-5 provide the parts outside the CDR3, is SQTIHQWPATLVQPVGSPLSLECTVEGTSNPNLYWYRQAAGRGLQLLFYSVGIGQISSEVPQNLSASRPQDRQFILSSKKLLLSDSGFYLCAWRAEGPQHFGDGTRLSIL.

This clone was picked up one time. V is TRBV5-6 and J is TRBJ2-1, with D possibly TRBD1 on 5 matching bases. The CDR3 is made up of 14 amino acids. In germline, CDR1 is SGHDT, CDR2 YYEEEE. V dropped 4 bases and J dropped 5 bases, with 13 bases sitting between them. In DNA, the CDR3 is TGTGCCAGCAGCCTTGGGGCAATCCACAATGAGCAGTTCTTC. It is translated as CASSLGAIHNEQFF. The whole variable domain, filled in from reference TRBV5-6 and TRBJ2-1, reads DAGVTQSPTHLIKTRGQQVTLRCSPKSGHDTVSWYQQALGQGPQFIFQYYEEEERQRGNFPDRFSGHQFPNYSSELNVNALLLGDSALYLCASSLGAIHNEQFFGPGTRLTVL.

The chain carries TRBV19 and TRBJ2-7, with D unclear. Germline loops: CDR1 LNHDA, CDR2 SQIVND (reference sequence). The CDR3 is 13 amino acids. V was clipped by 5 bases and J by 0 bases, with 8 bases between them. CDR3 region: CASSGQNSYEQYF. The CDR3 DNA follows: TGTGCCAGTAGTGGGCAGAACTCCTACGAGCAGTACTTC.

The J gene is TRBJ1-3, the V gene TRBV4-2; weak D call: TRBD1 (6 bases). V dropped 3 bases and J dropped 0 bases, with 12 bases sitting between them. The CDR3 has 16 residues. CDR1 and CDR2 from the germline V gene are LGHNA and YNFKEQ. This CDR3 is CASSQDPGASGNTIYF. The DNA for the CDR3 is TGTGCCAGCAGCCAGGATCCAGGGGCCTCTGGAAACACCATATATTTT.

This chain links TRBV11-2 with TRBJ2-7; TRBD1 matches at 7 bases. Trimming at V came to 0 bases and at J to 0 bases, leaving 8 bases not matched to a gene. There are 17 residues in the CDR3. Germline V gives CDR1 SGHAT, CDR2 FQNNGV. The CDR3 reads CASSLDLVTGLSYEQYF. The CDR3 bases are TGTGCCAGCAGCTTAGATCTGGTGACAGGGCTCTCCTACGAGCAGTACTTC.

The chain recombines TRBV7-9 with TRBJ1-1; 7 positions match TRBD1. The CDR3 covers 14 residues. Germline V lookup: CDR1 SEHNR, CDR2 FQNEAQ (reference sequence). V shed 0 bases and J 7 bases; nucleotides not matched to a gene: 5. CDR3 in amino acids: CASSLAQGGFEAFF. In DNA, the CDR3 is TGTGCCAGCAGCTTAGCGCAAGGGGGCTTTGAAGCTTTCTTT. Drawing the rest from reference TRBV7-9 and TRBJ1-1, the complete variable domain is DTGVSQNPRHKITKRGQNVTFRCDPISEHNRLYWYRQTLGQGPEFLTYFQNEAQLEKSRLLSDRFSAERPKGSFSTLEIQRTEQGDSAMYLCASSLAQGGFEAFFGQGTRLTVV.

This chain links TRBV9 with TRBJ2-7, with 12 bases matching TRBD2. After removal of 0 bases from V and 0 bases from J, the junction contained 4 bases not matched to a gene. This CDR3 has 17 amino acids. Germline V CDR1 and CDR2: SGDLS, YYNGEE. Written as DNA, the CDR3 is TGTGCCAGCAGCGTAGGGACTAGCGGGGAAAACTCCTACGAGCAGTACTTC. It codes for CASSVGTSGENSYEQYF.

The CDR3 loop is CASSTGQGTNEKLFF. DNA for the CDR3: TGTGCCAGCAGCACCGGACAGGGCACTAATGAAAAACTGTTTTTT. The genes are TRBV5-4 and TRBJ1-4; 8 positions match TRBD1. The V and J ends lost 4 bases and 2 bases, in that order; junction bases with no gene match: 4. CDR1 SGHNT and CDR2 YYREEE come from the germline V gene (reference sequence). This CDR3 is built from 15 residues.

CDR3 in DNA: TGTGCCAGCAGCCGATCTAGCGGGAGATCGGCTGAGCAGTTCTTC. Protein sequence: CASSRSSGRSAEQFF. V is TRBV7-2 and J is TRBJ2-1, with TRBD2 matching over 10 bases. V dropped 5 bases and J dropped 9; count of bases not matched to a gene: 10. The CDR3 length is 15 residues. Germline assignment: CDR1 SGHTA and CDR2 FQGNSA.

V and J are TRBV6-1 and TRBJ1-4, with D possibly TRBD1 on 5 matching bases. In germline, CDR1 is MNHNS, CDR2 SASEGT. The CDR3 runs 13 residues. V was clipped by 4 bases and J by 11 bases, with 14 bases between them. This CDR3 reads CASSVDSSEKLFF. CDR3 DNA: TGTGCCAGCAGTGTCGACAGCAGTGAGAAACTGTTTTTT.

This chain connects TRBV6-4 to TRBJ2-1; D unresolved. V lost 2 bases to trimming and J lost 5 bases, with 7 bases between them. The CDR3 contains 13 residues. Germline loops: CDR1 MRHNA, CDR2 SNTAGT. The CDR3 region has the DNA TGTGCCAGCAGTGACCTGGAGAACAATGAGCAGTTCTTC. Its translation: CASSDLENNEQFF.

This chain joins TRBV7-6 and TRBJ2-1; 11 nucleotides line up with TRBD1. Germline V gene sequence: CDR1 SGHVS, CDR2 FNYEAQ. V lost 5 bases, J lost 5 bases, and 8 bases stayed unmatched. The CDR3 totals 16 residues. CDR3 DNA: TGTGCCAGCAGCGTCAACCGGGACAGGGGGAACAATGAGCAGTTCTTC. Amino acids: CASSVNRDRGNNEQFF.

The V gene is TRBV5-1, the J gene TRBJ2-7, with 7 positions matching TRBD1. This CDR3 comprises 17 residues. V shed 1 base and J 7 bases; nucleotides not matched to a gene: 17. CDR1 and CDR2 from the germline V gene are SGHRS and YFSETQ. The CDR3 loop reads CASSLLIWTGKGGEQYF. Here the CDR3 DNA reads TGCGCCAGCAGCTTGCTCATCTGGACAGGTAAAGGCGGTGAGCAGTACTTC. Combining the CDR3 with reference TRBV5-1 and TRBJ2-7 gives the whole variable domain KAGVTQTPRYLIKTRGQQVTLSCSPISGHRSVSWYQQTPGQGLQFLFEYFSETQRNKGNFPGRFSGRQFSNSRSEMNVSTLELGDSALYLCASSLLIWTGKGGEQYFGPGTRLTVT.